This is a list of T cell receptor beta chains from one sample in a study of graft-versus-host responses after intestinal transplantation. These TCRs' antigens remain unknown. Sequencing used immunoSEQ multiplex PCR; TCRdb keeps in-frame clones, though not all of them. The sample yields over 80,000 clones, roughly nine tenths seen once. This sample comprised unstimulated CD4+ T cells sorted from spleen or lymph node cells, obtained before transplant. The receptor source for this set is a human donor who was the organ donor for an intestinal transplant. Both conserved end residues are part of each CDR3. D genes are given only for firm matches. Clone size is given for some rows only: seen once, a few or many times, or a class if the clone is expanded.

j_gene	d_gene	abundance	v_gene	CDR3nt	CDR3aa
TRBJ1-6	TRBD1	once	TRBV7-2	TGTGCCAGCAGCTTAGGCGGGACAGGGAAATCACCCCTCCACTTT	CASSLGGTGKSPLHF
TRBJ1-2	NA	once	TRBV6-1	TGTGCCAGCATTCGGACCGGGACTAACTATGGCTACACCTTC	CASIRTGTNYGYTF
TRBJ2-5	NA	NA	TRBV5-4	TGTGCCAGCAGCTTAGGGGGGGCCTGGGAGACCCAGTACTTC	CASSLGGAWETQYF
TRBJ2-5	TRBD2	NA	TRBV5-1	TGCGCCAGGACTAGCGGGGTTATCCAAGAGACCCAGTACTTC	CARTSGVIQETQYF
TRBJ2-7	TRBD2	NA	TRBV6-1	TGTGCCAGCAGGCCTGGACTAGCAAACTACGAGCAGTACTTC	CASRPGLANYEQYF
TRBJ2-1	TRBD2	NA	TRBV27	TGTGCCAGCAGTTTCCTTACGACTAGCGGGGGCTACAACAATGAGCAGTTCTTC	CASSFLTTSGGYNNEQFF
TRBJ1-4	TRBD1	NA	TRBV18	TGTGCCAGCTCACCCCAACCCGGGACAGGGGCGGAAAAACTGTTTTTT	CASSPQPGTGAEKLFF
TRBJ1-3	NA	NA	TRBV28	TGTGCCAGCAGCCGGACGGGAAGCTCTGGAAACACCATATATTTT	CASSRTGSSGNTIYF
TRBJ2-7	NA	NA	TRBV11-2	TGTGCCAGCAGCCCCTACCCAGGGACACCCTCCTACGAGCAGTACTTC	CASSPYPGTPSYEQYF
TRBJ1-1	TRBD1	NA	TRBV4-1	TGCGCCAGCAGCCAGAACCGGGACAGTGTCTACCGGATTGGGAACACTGAAGCTTTCTTT	CASSQNRDSVYRIGNTEAFF
TRBJ2-1	NA	NA	TRBV13	TGTGCCAGCAGCTTAATGTCGTCCCGGGGGTTCTTC	CASSLMSSRGFF
TRBJ1-2	NA	NA	TRBV4-3	TGCGCCAGCAGCCCAGGGCCCGGACGGGCCTATGGCTACACCTTC	CASSPGPGRAYGYTF
TRBJ1-6	TRBD1	NA	TRBV6-6	TGTGCCAGCAGTCCACGACAGGGCTTGGGGGATTCACCCCTCCACTTT	CASSPRQGLGDSPLHF
TRBJ1-2	NA	NA	TRBV4-1	TGCGCCAGCAGCCAAGATCGGGGGTATGGCTACACCTTC	CASSQDRGYGYTF